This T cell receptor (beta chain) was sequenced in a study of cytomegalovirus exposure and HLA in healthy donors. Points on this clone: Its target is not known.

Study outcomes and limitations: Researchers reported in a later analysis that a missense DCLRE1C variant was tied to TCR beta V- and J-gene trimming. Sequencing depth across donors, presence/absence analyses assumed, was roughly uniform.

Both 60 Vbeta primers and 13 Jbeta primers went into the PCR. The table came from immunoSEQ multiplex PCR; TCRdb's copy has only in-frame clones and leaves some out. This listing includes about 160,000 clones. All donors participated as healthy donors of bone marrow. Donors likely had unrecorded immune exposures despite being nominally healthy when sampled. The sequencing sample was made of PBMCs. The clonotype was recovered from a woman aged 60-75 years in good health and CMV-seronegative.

CDR3 loop: CASSRDRGGSTEAFF. CDR3 in DNA: TGTGCCAGCAGCAGGGACAGGGGCGGTAGCACTGAAGCTTTCTTT. The chain couples TRBV5-6 to TRBJ1-1, with 10 bases that match TRBD1. The germline V gene encodes CDR1 SGHDT and CDR2 YYEEEE. Trimming at V came to 4 bases and at J to 4 bases, leaving 7 bases not matched to a gene. The CDR3 loop spans 15 amino acids.